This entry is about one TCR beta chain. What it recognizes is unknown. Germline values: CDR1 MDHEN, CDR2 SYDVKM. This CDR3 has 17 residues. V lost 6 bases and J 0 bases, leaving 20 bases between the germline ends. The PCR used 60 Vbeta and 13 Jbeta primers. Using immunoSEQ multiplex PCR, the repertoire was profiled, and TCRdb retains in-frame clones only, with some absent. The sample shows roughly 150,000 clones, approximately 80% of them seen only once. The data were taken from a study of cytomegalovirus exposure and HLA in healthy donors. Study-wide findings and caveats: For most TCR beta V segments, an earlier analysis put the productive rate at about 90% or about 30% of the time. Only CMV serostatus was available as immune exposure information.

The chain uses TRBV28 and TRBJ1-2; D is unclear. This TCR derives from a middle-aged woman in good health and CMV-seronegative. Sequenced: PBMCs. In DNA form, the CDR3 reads TGTGCCAGCAGCGCCCGAATAGGGAGCCGAGCTAACTATGGCTACACCTTC. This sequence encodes CASSARIGSRANYGYTF.